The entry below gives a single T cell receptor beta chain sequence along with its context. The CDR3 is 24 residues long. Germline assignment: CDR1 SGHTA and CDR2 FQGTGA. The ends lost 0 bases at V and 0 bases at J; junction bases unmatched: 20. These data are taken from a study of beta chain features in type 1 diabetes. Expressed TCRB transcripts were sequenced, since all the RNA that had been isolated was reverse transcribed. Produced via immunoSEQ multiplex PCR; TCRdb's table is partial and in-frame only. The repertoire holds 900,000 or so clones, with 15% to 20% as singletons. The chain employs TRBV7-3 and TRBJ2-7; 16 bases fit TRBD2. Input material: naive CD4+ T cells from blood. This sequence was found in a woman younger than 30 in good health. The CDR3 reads CASSLTWRVGTSGRARSSSYEQYF. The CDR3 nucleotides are TGTGCCAGCAGCTTAACATGGCGTGTAGGGACTAGCGGGAGGGCAAGAAGCAGCTCCTACGAGCAGTACTTC.